These T cell receptor beta chains were read from a single sample in a study of T cell changes during pregnancy in multiple sclerosis. Produced via immunoSEQ multiplex PCR; TCRdb's table is partial and in-frame only. The sample holds around 100,000 clones, more than 90% seen once. The sequencing here drew on peripheral blood, taken in the second trimester of pregnancy. The receptor source for this set is a female donor with multiple sclerosis, enrolled in a pregnancy study. Both conserved end residues are part of each CDR3. The order of the fields is V gene, J gene, CDR3 protein.

V: TRBV7-2; J: TRBJ2-3; CDR3: CASSSPLAGEAPDTQYF
V: TRBV27; J: TRBJ2-3; CDR3: CASSLGPPFQDRSSTDTQYF
V: TRBV2; J: TRBJ1-2; CDR3: CASPGTASLWGYTF
V: TRBV11-2; J: TRBJ2-3; CDR3: CASSLHTNTQYF
V: TRBV5-6; J: TRBJ2-7; CDR3: CASSSLRQGGGEQYF
V: TRBV21-1; J: TRBJ2-3; CDR3: CASRFASGPYTDTQYF
V: TRBV28; J: TRBJ2-1; CDR3: CASSLGGRAVYNEQFF
V: TRBV28; J: TRBJ1-2; CDR3: CASTQTPAGTGYEGYTF
V: TRBV5-8; J: TRBJ2-3; CDR3: CASSIGQGGDTQYF
V: TRBV5-1; J: TRBJ2-7; CDR3: CASSLAGGLAGYEQYF
V: TRBV6-5; J: TRBJ1-5; CDR3: CASSSDRGNQPQHF
V: TRBV20-1; J: TRBJ2-3; CDR3: CSATTDLTQYF
V: TRBV28; J: TRBJ2-5; CDR3: CASMDQAETQYF
V: TRBV15; J: TRBJ2-5; CDR3: CATSTGREGETQYF
V: TRBV5-8; J: TRBJ2-1; CDR3: CASSLVRGSYNEQFF
V: TRBV11-2; J: TRBJ2-2; CDR3: CASSLVLRRTGELFF
V: TRBV5-4; J: TRBJ2-7; CDR3: CASSSELAAYEQYF
V: TRBV28; J: TRBJ2-7; CDR3: CASTEPRGSTYEQYF
V: TRBV28; J: TRBJ2-7; CDR3: CASSFRLAGGEQYF
V: TRBV28; J: TRBJ2-5; CDR3: CASSLRPRQGETQYF
V: TRBV7-6; J: TRBJ2-3; CDR3: CASSLDRGLAQATDTQYF
V: TRBV19; J: TRBJ2-2; CDR3: CASSVSPGSSTGELFF
V: TRBV27; J: TRBJ2-3; CDR3: CASSLLAGGSWADTQYF
V: TRBV11-3; J: TRBJ2-1; CDR3: CASSPSGNEQFF